Presented here are 16 T cell receptor beta chains from one specimen sequenced in a study of cytomegalovirus exposure and HLA in healthy donors. A multiplex PCR was run with 60 Vbeta primers and 13 Jbeta primers. Profiled with immunoSEQ multiplex PCR; TCRdb holds only in-frame clones, not every one. The sample lists under 200,000 clones, 65% to 90% seen once, with nearly 2% in the top ten. Sequences were obtained from PBMCs. These receptors were obtained from a woman aged 18-29 years in good health and CMV-seronegative.

This clone was counted a few times. The chain carries TRBV19 and TRBJ2-1, with TRBD2 matching over 12 bases. CDR3 length: 15 residues. The germline V gene encodes CDR1 LNHDA and CDR2 SQIVND (reference sequence). With V trimmed by 6 bases and J by 4 bases, 4 bases remained unmatched. CDR3 amino acids: CASSLGLAGYNEQFF. The CDR3 bases are TGTGCCAGTAGCTTAGGACTAGCGGGGTACAATGAGCAGTTCTTC.

The V and J genes are TRBV19 and TRBJ2-6; TRBD1 aligns across 11 bases. This CDR3 is 18 amino acids long. Germline lookup yields CDR1 LNHDA and CDR2 SQIVND (reference sequence). V lost 5 bases, J lost 1 base, and 7 bases stayed unmatched. In nucleotides, the CDR3 is TGTGCCAGTAGTTCCCGGACAGGGGGCAGTTCTGGGGCCAACGTCCTGACTTTC. This codes for CASSSRTGGSSGANVLTF.

This clone appeared a few times. This sequence joins TRBV2 and TRBJ1-2; the D gene is possibly TRBD1 (5 bases). Per germline, CDR1 SNHLY and CDR2 FYNNEI. V dropped 5 bases and J dropped 4 bases, with 11 bases sitting between them. CDR3 length equals 13 residues. The CDR3 spells CASSTGTVYGYTF. The CDR3 bases are TGTGCCAGCAGTACTGGGACTGTCTATGGCTACACCTTC.

The chain links TRBV9 to TRBJ2-5, with 8 bases lining up with TRBD2. This CDR3 is 15 amino acids long. Germline V lookup: CDR1 SGDLS, CDR2 YYNGEE. Unmatched junction bases numbered 7, after V lost 2 bases and J lost 4 bases. CDR3 residues: CASSVGGAAGETQYF. DNA of the CDR3: TGTGCCAGCAGCGTCGGGGGGGCCGCTGGAGAGACCCAGTACTTC.

The chain uses TRBV28 and TRBJ1-2; 9 positions match TRBD1. This CDR3 has 13 residues. Losses at the gene ends were 6 bases for V and 6 bases for J; bases not matched to a gene: 5. CDR1 and CDR2 (germline): MDHEN, SYDVKM. The CDR3 DNA follows: TGTGCCAGCAGACAGGGGGCTGAGCATGGCTACACCTTC. Its translation: CASRQGAEHGYTF.

V gene TRBV7-9 combines with J gene TRBJ1-3, with D possibly being TRBD1 (5 bases). Germline CDR1 is SEHNR and CDR2 is FQNEAQ (reference sequence). V lost 4 bases and J lost 0, with 10 bases in between. The CDR3 loop spans 15 amino acids. The CDR3, as DNA: TGTGCCAGCAGCTCAACAGGCTACTCTGGAAACACCATATATTTT. Translated: CASSSTGYSGNTIYF.

This clone has a single count. Sequence at one end of the junction differs from germline and may be a read error. V usage is TRBV7-7 and J usage is TRBJ2-5, with TRBD2 matching 9 bases. There are 15 residues in the CDR3. Germline V gene sequence: CDR1 SSHAT, CDR2 FNYEAQ (reference sequence). The DNA for the CDR3 is TGTGCTAGCAGCTTAGCGGGGGACCGGGGGGAGACCCAGTACTTC. Translation gives CASSLAGDRGETQYF.

The chain couples TRBV7-9 to TRBJ1-2, with 11 bases identical to TRBD1. Germline V lookup: CDR1 SEHNR, CDR2 FQNEAQ (reference sequence). This CDR3 has 16 amino acids. V dropped 2 bases and J dropped 8; count of bases not matched to a gene: 10. The CDR3 DNA follows: TGTGCCAGCAGCTTAATTAGAGGACAGGGGGCGGAGGGCTACACCTTC. Translated: CASSLIRGQGAEGYTF.

V is TRBV28 and J is TRBJ2-3, with D possibly being TRBD2 (6 bases). CDR3 length: 12 amino acids. V dropped 3 bases and J dropped 7 bases, with 8 bases sitting between them. Germline V gene data show CDR1 as MDHEN and CDR2 as SYDVKM. The CDR3: CASSLGRHTQYF. As DNA, the CDR3 is TGTGCCAGCAGTTTGGGGAGGCATACGCAGTATTTT.

This chain links TRBV5-4 with TRBJ1-1; 8 nucleotides match TRBD1. Germline CDR1 is SGHNT and CDR2 is YYREEE (reference sequence). The CDR3 consists of 16 residues. V lost 1 base to trimming and J lost 6 bases; unmatched junction nucleotides: 11. The CDR3 loop reads CASSLRSQGALAEAFF. The CDR3, as DNA: TGTGCCAGCAGCTTGAGAAGCCAGGGGGCGCTTGCTGAAGCTTTCTTT. The whole variable domain, filled in from reference TRBV5-4 and TRBJ1-1, reads ETGVTQSPTHLIKTRGQQVTLRCSSQSGHNTVSWYQQALGQGPQFIFQYYREEENGRGNFPPRFSGLQFPNYSSELNVNALELDDSALYLCASSLRSQGALAEAFFGQGTRLTVV.

J is TRBJ1-1 and V is TRBV6-1, with 10 nucleotides matching TRBD1. CDR1 is MNHNS, CDR2 SASEGT, per germline. The CDR3 length is 14 residues. With 3 bases clipped from V and 10 bases from J, the junction kept 8 bases outside the gene matches. CDR3 DNA sequence: TGTGCCAGCAGTGAGGTGGACAGGGGGTTGCGAGCTTTCTTT. This sequence encodes CASSEVDRGLRAFF.

Points on this clone: One end of the junction varies from germline; a read error may be responsible. The CDR3 bases are TGCGCCAGCAGTCAAGGGGGAGCTTTGGCTGAAGCTTTCTTT. It encodes CASSQGGALAEAFF. The genes are TRBV4-1 and TRBJ1-1; D perhaps matches TRBD1 (6 bases). From germline, CDR1 is MGHRA and CDR2 YSYEKL. CDR3 length: 14 residues.

The chain carries TRBV2 and TRBJ1-3; D call uncertain. The V gene lost 4 bases and the J gene lost 0 bases, with 10 bases spanning the gap. Germline lookup yields CDR1 SNHLY and CDR2 FYNNEI. This CDR3 contains 15 residues. In DNA form, the CDR3 reads TGTGCCAGCAGTGGGGCAATCAGCTCTGGAAACACCATATATTTT. The encoded protein is CASSGAISSGNTIYF.

This rearrangement joins TRBV5-5 to TRBJ1-5; 7 bases line up with TRBD1. J was trimmed by 2 bases and V by 0 bases; bases with no gene match: 2. There are 15 residues in the CDR3. Germline V lookup: CDR1 SGHKS, CDR2 YYEKEE (reference sequence). The CDR3 sequence is CASSLDRGRNQPQHF. CDR3 sequence (DNA): TGTGCCAGCAGCTTGGACAGGGGCCGCAATCAGCCCCAGCATTTT.

The CDR3 loop is CAWSVPSVSYNEQFF. The CDR3 DNA reads TGTGCCTGGAGTGTACCTAGCGTCTCCTACAATGAGCAGTTCTTC. The V and J genes are TRBV30 and TRBJ2-1; tentative D call: TRBD2 (6 bases). Per the germline V gene, CDR1 is GTSNPN and CDR2 is SVGIG (reference sequence). The CDR3 has 15 residues. Trimming stripped 0 bases from V and 0 bases from J, with 9 bases between. Full variable domain (missing parts from reference TRBV30 and TRBJ2-1): SQTIHQWPATLVQPVGSPLSLECTVEGTSNPNLYWYRQAAGRGLQLLFYSVGIGQISSEVPQNLSASRPQDRQFILSSKKLLLSDSGFYLCAWSVPSVSYNEQFFGPGTRLTVL.

This chain joins TRBV20-1 and TRBJ1-2, with D maybe TRBD1 (5 bases). Trimming pared 6 bases from V and 8 bases from J, leaving 10 bases between. Germline V gene lookup returns CDR1 DFQATT and CDR2 SNEGSKA (reference sequence). The CDR3 is 10 residues long. CDR3 residues: CSALGLGYTF. The CDR3 region has the DNA TGCAGTGCCCTGGGGCTAGGCTACACCTTC.